These 5 T cell receptor beta chains came from one sample sequenced in a study of Ad26.COV2.S vaccination and SARS-CoV-2 variants. Treatment described: roughly 20 received Ad26.COV2.S at low or high dose, single or two shots; about 5 received placebo; per-sample allocation not given. The samples were gathered on day 63 after the first injection of vaccine or placebo. Method: immunoSEQ multiplex PCR; TCRdb's copy keeps in-frame clones and lacks some. The sample contains about 410,000 clones, 89% of which appear only once. Sample: peripheral blood, taken in a trial of Ad26.COV2.S vaccine versus placebo. Source of these receptors: a person between 18 and 59 years old who received the Ad26.COV2.S COVID-19 vaccine or a placebo.

This rearrangement joins TRBV4-2 to TRBJ2-2, with D tentatively TRBD1 (5 bases). Germline CDR1 is LGHNA and CDR2 is YNFKEQ. Trimming shortened V by 4 bases and J by 3 bases, and 15 bases separated the two germline ends. CDR3 length: 16 amino acids. The DNA for the CDR3 is TGTGCCAGCAGCCCCCGTATGGGGCGTTACACCGGGGAGCTGTTTTTT. Translation gives CASSPRMGRYTGELFF.

The chain recombines TRBV6-5 with TRBJ2-3; TRBD1 matches 11 bases. With V trimmed by 5 bases and J by 3 bases, 4 bases remained unmatched. This CDR3 is built from 15 residues. Germline loops: CDR1 MNHEY, CDR2 SVGAGI. Here the CDR3 DNA reads TGTGCCAGCAGTCCCCGGGACAGGGGGACAGATACGCAGTATTTT. Translating gives CASSPRDRGTDTQYF.

The chain uses TRBV11-2 and TRBJ2-1; perhaps TRBD2 as D (6 bases). Germline V gene sequence: CDR1 SGHAT, CDR2 FQNNGV. The CDR3 sequence is 15 residues long. The ends were cut back, 1 base at V and 4 bases at J, with 11 bases in the middle. This chain's CDR3 is CASSLGRGEYNEQFF. In DNA, the CDR3 is TGTGCCAGCAGCTTAGGGCGGGGAGAGTACAATGAGCAGTTCTTC. The whole variable domain, filled in from reference TRBV11-2 and TRBJ2-1, reads EAGVAQSPRYKIIEKRQSVAFWCNPISGHATLYWYQQILGQGPKLLIQFQNNGVVDDSQLPKDRFSAERLKGVDSTLKIQPAKLEDSAVYLCASSLGRGEYNEQFFGPGTRLTVL.

The V call is TRBV4-2, the J call TRBJ1-6; 7 bases match TRBD1. Looked up from germline, CDR1 is LGHNA and CDR2 is YNFKEQ. Unmatched junction bases numbered 5, after V lost 0 bases and J lost 6 bases. The CDR3 sequence is 16 residues long. CDR3 DNA: TGTGCCAGCAGCCAAGAAAGGGGGCAGTTTAATTCACCCCTCCACTTT. Translation gives CASSQERGQFNSPLHF.

The chain employs TRBV18 and TRBJ2-1; 10 nucleotides match TRBD2. Losses at the gene ends were 5 bases for V and 5 bases for J; bases not matched to a gene: 6. Germline V gene sequence: CDR1 KGHSH, CDR2 LQKENI. This CDR3 region has 15 residues. The CDR3 coding sequence is TGTGCCAGCTCAGCACTAGCGGGATCCGACAATGAGCAGTTCTTC. As protein: CASSALAGSDNEQFF.